The T cell receptor (beta chain) under discussion was sequenced for a study of shared clonotypes between healthy human individuals. Study summary: With ages of 18 to 49, the donors were two women and three men. Study-wide points: Some clonotypes were shared by all four sorted-subset donors, while others were not shared. The non-shared ones had lower generation probabilities than the shared ones.

This table comes from immunoSEQ multiplex PCR, and its TCRdb copy is limited to in-frame clones, with some not included. This table has 2.5 million or so clones, around nine tenths appearing once. This clone was picked up one time. No antigen is known for it. What was sequenced was naive CD4+ T cells sorted from blood. The subset was: CD45RA+ positively selected. The sequence derives from a man aged 18 to 29 in good health.

The CDR3 region has the DNA TGTGCCAGCAGCACCAATGCGACCCCCGGGGAGCTGTTTTTT. Translated: CASSTNATPGELFF. V usage is TRBV16 and J usage is TRBJ2-2; no firm D call. Trimming stripped 5 bases from V and 6 bases from J, with 13 bases between. The CDR3 extends over 14 amino acids. Germline-derived CDR1 and CDR2 are KGHSY and FQNENV. Variable domain in full (rest from reference TRBV16 and TRBJ2-2): GEEVAQTPKHLVRGEGQKAKLYCAPIKGHSYVFWYQQVLKNEFKFLISFQNENVFDETGMPKERFSAKCLPNSPCSLEIQATKLEDSAVYFCASSTNATPGELFFGEGSRLTVL.